This T cell receptor (beta chain) was observed in a study of a mutant IDH1 vaccine in newly diagnosed glioma. The wider study: The study gave patients eight vaccinations in weeks 1, 3, 5, 7, 11, 15, 19, 23. Once 4-6 weeks had passed after radiotherapy alone, vaccination started, or it started with temozolomide cycles. Broader study findings: Top peripheral T cell clonotype shifts appeared unrelated to pseudoprogression.

Time point: week 5, during vaccination. One vaccine dose held 300 ug of mutant IDH1 20-mer peptide and came with topical imiquimod. New astrocytomas of WHO grade 3 or 4 that were IDH1-mutant and ATRX-lost were found in the donors. Comments on this clone: What it binds is unknown. One end of the junction varies from germline; a read error may be responsible. In the same sample, other DNA sequences code for this CDR3.

Measured with immunoSEQ multiplex PCR; TCRdb has only the in-frame clones, and not every one. The data show over 50,000 clones, about 81% seen once. This CDR3 is built from 13 residues. Per germline, CDR1 MNHNS and CDR2 SASEGT. The sequence was collected from a man aged 30 to 39 with glioma. Sequenced here: PBMCs, sampled from a glioma patient whose treatment included an IDH1 peptide vaccine. V and J are TRBV6-1 and TRBJ2-2; D is tentatively TRBD1 or TRBD2 (5 bases each). CDR3 nucleotides: TGTGCCAGCAGGGATCTGGACACCGGGGAACTGTTTTTT. This gives the protein CASRDLDTGELFF.